This T cell receptor (beta chain) was captured by sequencing in a study of OX40 agonist ivuxolimab in advanced cancers. Overall study context: Intravenous ivuxolimab at 0.01 to 10 mg/kg was given to patients every 2 weeks. With a range of roughly 20 to 85, age averaged 60 years, and 75% to 90% were male.

General study points: Clonal expansion from baseline to week 6 occurred in both CD4+ and CD8+ T cells.

Germline CDR1 reads SGHNT; CDR2 reads YYREEE (reference sequence). The CDR3 covers 14 residues. The ends were cut back, 4 bases at V and 0 bases at J, with 8 bases in the middle. Profiling relied on immunoSEQ multiplex PCR, and the TCRdb table lists in-frame clones only, not all of them. This table holds 50,000 to 70,000 clones, more than 75% found once. This clone showed up just a few times. The antigen remains undetermined. The sample was CD4+ or CD8+ T cells sorted from blood, taken in a trial of the OX40 agonist ivuxolimab. This receptor was obtained from an adult with an advanced solid tumor such as melanoma, head and neck, liver or kidney cancer. The rearrangement joins TRBV5-4 to TRBJ2-1; D is perhaps TRBD2 (5 bases). The CDR3 region has the DNA TGTGCCAGCAGCACACGGGGCTCCTACAATGAGCAGTTCTTC. Protein: CASSTRGSYNEQFF.